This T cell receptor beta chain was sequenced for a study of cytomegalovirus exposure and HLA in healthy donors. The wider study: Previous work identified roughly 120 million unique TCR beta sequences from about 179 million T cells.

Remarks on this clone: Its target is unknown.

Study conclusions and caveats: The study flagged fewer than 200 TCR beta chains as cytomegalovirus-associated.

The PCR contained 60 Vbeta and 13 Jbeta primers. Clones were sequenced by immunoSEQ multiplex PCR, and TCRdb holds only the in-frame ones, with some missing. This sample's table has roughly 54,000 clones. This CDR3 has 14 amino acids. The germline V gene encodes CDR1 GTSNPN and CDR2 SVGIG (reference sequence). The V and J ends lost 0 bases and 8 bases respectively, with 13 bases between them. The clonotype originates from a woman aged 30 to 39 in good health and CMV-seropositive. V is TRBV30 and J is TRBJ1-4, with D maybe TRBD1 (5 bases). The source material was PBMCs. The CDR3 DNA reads TGTGCCTGGAGTGTACGGGGGAAGCGAGAAAAACTGTTTTTT. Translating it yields CAWSVRGKREKLFF.